The rows below give T cell receptor beta chains drawn from one sample of a study of cytomegalovirus exposure and HLA in healthy donors. TCRdb's copy holds only in-frame clones and misses some; the assay was immunoSEQ multiplex PCR. The sample lists 150,000 to 200,000 clones, 73% occurring once. Sequencing was carried out using PBMCs. Every receptor here comes from a woman in her 30s in good health and CMV-seronegative. Both conserved end residues are part of each CDR3. A D gene is named only where the DNA matches it firmly. Clone size, where shown, is once, few, many, or a class for clones that have expanded.

V: TRBV19
D: TRBD1
J: TRBJ1-1
size: NA
DNA: TGTGCCAGTAGTAGCCGGGACAGGGCCATCGGCGCTGAAGCTTTCTTT
CDR3: CASSSRDRAIGAEAFF

V: TRBV19
D: NA
J: TRBJ1-2
size: NA
DNA: TGTGCCAGTAGTCCGAGGGCGGACTATGGCTACACCTTC
CDR3: CASSPRADYGYTF

V: TRBV10-3
D: NA
J: TRBJ1-4
size: few
DNA: TGTGCCATCAGTGAGTCACTGGGAGTTGCAACTAATGAAAAACTGTTTTTT
CDR3: CAISESLGVATNEKLFF

V: TRBV2
D: NA
J: TRBJ2-3
size: few
DNA: TGTGCCAGCAGTGAATGGCAATATACGCAGTATTTT
CDR3: CASSEWQYTQYF

V: TRBV11-2
D: NA
J: TRBJ2-7
size: NA
DNA: TGTGCCAGCAGCTCCGGACAGCGGCGCTACGAGCAGTACTTC
CDR3: CASSSGQRRYEQYF

V: TRBV19
D: NA
J: TRBJ1-4
size: NA
DNA: TGTGCCAGTAGTCCGGCTAATGAAAAACTGTTTTTT
CDR3: CASSPANEKLFF

V: TRBV9
D: TRBD1
J: TRBJ2-7
size: NA
DNA: TGTGCCAGCAGCCCTCCCCCGGGACAGGCCAACGAGCAGTACTTC
CDR3: CASSPPPGQANEQYF

V: TRBV29-1
D: TRBD1
J: TRBJ2-7
size: NA
DNA: TGCAGCGTCAGGGGGCCTAGCTCCTACGAGCAGTACTTC
CDR3: CSVRGPSSYEQYF

V: TRBV6-1
D: TRBD1
J: TRBJ1-1
size: NA
DNA: TGTGCCAGCAGTGCCTCAACAGGGGCCTTTATTGAAGCTTTCTTT
CDR3: CASSASTGAFIEAFF

V: TRBV18
D: NA
J: TRBJ1-1
size: NA
DNA: TGTGCCAGCTCCCCGATGAAGGTCGGGATTCTCACTGAAGCTTTCTTT
CDR3: CASSPMKVGILTEAFF

V: TRBV11-3
D: NA
J: TRBJ2-7
size: few
DNA: TGTGCCAGCAGCATTACTAGTTCCTACGAGCAGTACTTC
CDR3: CASSITSSYEQYF

V: TRBV11-2
D: NA
J: TRBJ2-3
size: NA
DNA: TGTGCCAGCAGCCCAGTCGGGCAGGGACATACTAGCACAGATACGCAGTATTTT
CDR3: CASSPVGQGHTSTDTQYF

V: TRBV9
D: NA
J: TRBJ2-1
size: once
DNA: TGTGCCAGCAGCCCCGCGCTTGGTGACAATGAGCAGTTCTTC
CDR3: CASSPALGDNEQFF

V: TRBV7-3
D: TRBD2
J: TRBJ2-1
size: NA
DNA: TGTGCCAGCAGCTTGCCTAGCGGGAGCTACAATGAGCAGTTCTTC
CDR3: CASSLPSGSYNEQFF

V: TRBV5-4
D: TRBD2
J: TRBJ2-1
size: NA
DNA: TGTGCCAGCAGGATGACTAGCGGCTCCTACAATGAGCAGTTCTTC
CDR3: CASRMTSGSYNEQFF

V: TRBV5-1
D: TRBD1
J: TRBJ1-6
size: NA
DNA: TGCGCCAGCAGCTTGGCCGGGACAGGACTTTCACCCCTCCACTTT
CDR3: CASSLAGTGLSPLHF

V: TRBV7-9
D: NA
J: TRBJ1-1
size: NA
DNA: TGTGCCAGCAGCTTGAGGTTTGAGACTGAAGCTTTCTTT
CDR3: CASSLRFETEAFF

V: TRBV6-4
D: NA
J: TRBJ2-1
size: NA
DNA: TGTGCCAGCAGTGCCATTAGCGGAAGCTCCTACAATGAGCAGTTCTTC
CDR3: CASSAISGSSYNEQFF

V: TRBV4-2
D: TRBD2
J: TRBJ2-7
size: once
DNA: TGTGCCAGCAGCCAAGATTCGTCGACTAGCGGGAGCGACGAGCAGTACTTC
CDR3: CASSQDSSTSGSDEQYF

V: TRBV5-1
D: TRBD1
J: TRBJ2-2
size: NA
DNA: TGCGCCAGCAGCACGCCGGGACAGGGTATTACCGGGGAGCTGTTTTTT
CDR3: CASSTPGQGITGELFF

V: TRBV7-3
D: TRBD2
J: TRBJ2-2
size: NA
DNA: TGTGCCAGCAGCTTAGCGGGGGTTGGGACCGGGGAGCTGTTTTTT
CDR3: CASSLAGVGTGELFF

V: TRBV27
D: NA
J: TRBJ1-2
size: once
DNA: TGTGCCAGCAGTTTAGTGGGCTTAGATGGCTACACCTTC
CDR3: CASSLVGLDGYTF

V: TRBV2
D: TRBD1
J: TRBJ1-5
size: NA
DNA: TGTGCCAGCAAAGGACAGGCCGGGGCATATCAGCCCCAGCATTTT
CDR3: CASKGQAGAYQPQHF

V: TRBV5-1
D: NA
J: TRBJ2-5
size: few
DNA: TGCGCCAGCAGCTTAGGAGGCGTGGGAGAGACCCAGTACTTC
CDR3: CASSLGGVGETQYF

V: TRBV5-1
D: TRBD1
J: TRBJ2-7
size: NA
DNA: TGCGCCAGCAGCTGGGCCGGGACAGGGGCGAACGAGCAGTACTTC
CDR3: CASSWAGTGANEQYF

V: TRBV19
D: TRBD2
J: TRBJ2-7
size: NA
DNA: TGTGCCAGTAGCCAAGAAAGACGGGGGGTTTCCTACGAGCAGTACTTC
CDR3: CASSQERRGVSYEQYF

V: TRBV6-1
D: TRBD2
J: TRBJ2-3
size: NA
DNA: TGTGCCGGGGGGGACGGGGCGGACACAGATACGCAGTATTTT
CDR3: CAGGDGADTDTQYF

V: TRBV5-4
D: TRBD1
J: TRBJ2-7
size: NA
DNA: TGTGCCAGCAGCACCCAAGGACAGGGGGCGTACTACGAGCAGTACTTC
CDR3: CASSTQGQGAYYEQYF

V: TRBV21-1
D: NA
J: TRBJ1-1
size: NA
DNA: TGTGCCAGCAGCGAGGACAGGGGGCAGGGCACTGAAGCTTTCTTT
CDR3: CASSEDRGQGTEAFF

V: TRBV2
D: TRBD1
J: TRBJ1-1
size: NA
DNA: TGTGCCAGCAGCGCTTTTGGGACAGGGCTTATTGAAGCTTTCTTT
CDR3: CASSAFGTGLIEAFF

V: TRBV4-1
D: TRBD1
J: TRBJ1-2
size: NA
DNA: TGCGCCAGCAGCTCAAACCGGGACAGGGGATCTGGCTACACCTTC
CDR3: CASSSNRDRGSGYTF

V: TRBV11-2
D: NA
J: TRBJ1-2
size: NA
DNA: TGTGCCAGCAGCTTCCCGGGCTATGGCTACACCTTC
CDR3: CASSFPGYGYTF

V: TRBV30
D: TRBD1
J: TRBJ2-7
size: NA
DNA: TGTGCCTGGAGTGTGTCAGGGGGCTCCTACGAGCAGTACTTC
CDR3: CAWSVSGGSYEQYF

V: TRBV5-6
D: TRBD1
J: TRBJ2-7
size: NA
DNA: TGTGCCAGCAGCTTGTTCGCCAGGGGGAGCGAGCAGTACTTC
CDR3: CASSLFARGSEQYF